This T cell receptor (beta chain) was recorded in a study of blood T cell repertoires in COVID-19. Whole-study context: T cells, B-cell-depleted T cells, or PBMCs supplied cDNA or gDNA.

Sequencing was performed with immunoSEQ multiplex PCR; in TCRdb, only in-frame clones are kept and a portion is missing. The data show roughly 120,000 clones, less than 75% seen once. The CDR3 is 13 amino acids. Germline CDR1 and CDR2: MNHEY and SVGAGI. Trimming left V 5 bases short and J 0 bases short, with 7 bases between. Sequenced: peripheral blood. The chain joins TRBV6-5 to TRBJ1-1; D is unresolved. The source of this sequence is a human donor with acute or convalescent COVID-19. The donor label of this sample is uncertain. CDR3 bases: TGTGCCAGCAGTACAGTTATGAACACTGAAGCTTTCTTT. This encodes CASSTVMNTEAFF.